The rows below give T cell receptor beta chains drawn from one sample of a study of T cell repertoires in cytomegalovirus infection. In TCRdb, the reads were re-called with MiXCR into one record per CDR3 protein. This table has more than 250,000 distinct CDR3 sequences, roughly 25% appearing once. These receptors' antigens are unknown. Source: cultured PBMCs, taken from culture after CMV antigen stimulation. These receptors originate from a human donor in good health (CMV status not recorded). Some clones in this sample may be carry-over from other donors' samples. The CDR3 runs from the conserved cysteine through the conserved F or W. The order of the fields is D gene, J gene, CDR3 length, clone size, V gene, CDR3 protein, CDR3 DNA. A D gene is named only where the DNA matches it firmly. Where a row states a size, it is once, few, many or the class of an expanded clone; other rows omit it.

D: NA; J: TRBJ1-4; length: 13; size: once; V: TRBV20-1; CDR3: CSARLQGNEKLFF; DNA: TGCAGTGCGCGCCTACAGGGAAATGAAAAACTGTTTTTT
D: NA; J: TRBJ2-5; length: 14; size: once; V: TRBV10-3; CDR3: CAIRSTGSQETQYF; DNA: TGTGCCATCAGGTCTACAGGGTCCCAAGAGACCCAGTACTTC
D: TRBD1; J: TRBJ2-3; length: 15; size: once; V: TRBV27; CDR3: CASRTGDPGPDTQYF; DNA: TGTGCCAGCAGGACAGGGGACCCAGGGCCAGATACGCAGTATTTT
D: TRBD1; J: TRBJ1-2; length: 13; size: NA; V: TRBV28; CDR3: CASRAGTDYGYTF; DNA: TGTGCCAGCAGAGCCGGGACAGACTATGGCTACACCTTC
D: TRBD2; J: TRBJ2-3; length: 14; size: NA; V: TRBV7-6; CDR3: CASSSAGKADTQYF; DNA: TGTGCCAGCAGCTCAGCGGGAAAGGCAGATACGCAGTATTTT
D: TRBD1; J: TRBJ2-1; length: 16; size: many; V: TRBV12-3/TRBV12-4; CDR3: CASKSTWDRGFGEQFF; DNA: TGTGCCAGCAAAAGCACTTGGGACAGGGGTTTCGGTGAGCAGTTCTTC
D: NA; J: TRBJ2-3; length: 13; size: NA; V: TRBV7-8; CDR3: CASSLVGDDTQYF; DNA: TGTGCCAGCAGCTTAGTGGGGGACGATACGCAGTATTTT
D: NA; J: TRBJ2-5; length: 12; size: few; V: TRBV6-1; CDR3: CASRRDQETQYF; DNA: TGTGCCAGCAGGAGGGACCAAGAGACCCAGTACTTC
D: TRBD2; J: TRBJ2-1; length: 16; size: NA; V: TRBV27; CDR3: CASSLAREMFYNEQFF; DNA: TGTGCCAGCAGTTTGGCGCGGGAGATGTTCTACAATGAGCAGTTCTTC
D: NA; J: TRBJ1-5; length: 15; size: NA; V: TRBV12-3/TRBV12-4; CDR3: CASREGRRSNQPQHF; DNA: TGTGCCAGCAGAGAGGGGCGAAGGAGCAATCAGCCCCAGCATTTT
D: NA; J: TRBJ1-1; length: 13; size: few; V: TRBV12-3/TRBV12-4; CDR3: CASSLTGETEAFF; DNA: TGTGCCAGCAGCCTTACGGGGGAAACTGAAGCTTTCTTT
D: NA; J: TRBJ1-1; length: 16; size: few; V: TRBV5-1; CDR3: CASSFLTGSEGTEAFF; DNA: TGCGCCAGCAGCTTTCTTACAGGGTCCGAGGGCACTGAAGCTTTCTTT
D: TRBD2; J: TRBJ2-5; length: 14; size: NA; V: TRBV20-1; CDR3: CSAVTSGSQETQYF; DNA: TGCAGTGCTGTGACTAGCGGGTCTCAAGAGACCCAGTACTTC
D: TRBD2; J: TRBJ2-5; length: 15; size: NA; V: TRBV7-9; CDR3: CASSLTGLAPETQYF; DNA: TGTGCCAGCAGCTTAACCGGACTAGCGCCAGAGACCCAGTACTTC
D: NA; J: TRBJ2-5; length: 15; size: NA; V: TRBV7-2; CDR3: CASSRQAYQGETQYF; DNA: TGTGCCAGCAGCAGACAGGCCTACCAGGGAGAGACCCAGTACTTC
D: TRBD1; J: TRBJ2-5; length: 15; size: NA; V: TRBV6-2/TRBV6-3; CDR3: CASSYWGRGWETQYF; DNA: TGTGCCAGCAGTTACTGGGGCAGGGGGTGGGAGACCCAGTACTTC
D: NA; J: TRBJ2-1; length: 15; size: NA; V: TRBV20-1; CDR3: CSAPKRFGYNNEQFF; DNA: TGCAGTGCTCCCAAGAGATTCGGGTACAACAATGAGCAGTTCTTC
D: NA; J: TRBJ2-7; length: 13; size: NA; V: TRBV6-2/TRBV6-3; CDR3: CASLRDFPYEQYF; DNA: TGTGCCAGCCTTCGCGATTTCCCTTACGAGCAGTACTTC
D: NA; J: TRBJ1-3; length: 17; size: few; V: TRBV5-1; CDR3: CASSLTGNSQAGNTIYF; DNA: TGCGCCAGCAGCTTAACAGGGAACTCCCAGGCTGGAAACACCATATATTTT
D: NA; J: TRBJ1-2; length: 12; size: many; V: TRBV12-3/TRBV12-4; CDR3: CASRRSNYGYTF; DNA: TGTGCCAGCCGCAGGTCTAACTATGGCTACACCTTC
D: NA; J: TRBJ1-1; length: 13; size: many; V: TRBV12-3/TRBV12-4; CDR3: CASRSFMGSEAFF; DNA: TGTGCCAGCAGGAGTTTCATGGGGTCTGAAGCTTTCTTT
D: NA; J: TRBJ1-5; length: 17; size: many; V: TRBV7-4; CDR3: CASSECGRTDDYQPQHF; DNA: TGTGCCAGCAGCGAATGCGGCAGGACAGATGATTATCAGCCCCAGCATTTT
D: TRBD2; J: TRBJ2-1; length: 16; size: few; V: TRBV4-1; CDR3: CASSHPLAGGSHEQFF; DNA: TGCGCCAGCAGCCACCCTCTAGCGGGAGGGTCCCATGAGCAGTTCTTC
D: TRBD2; J: TRBJ2-1; length: 13; size: NA; V: TRBV20-1; CDR3: CSGRRAGGNEQFF; DNA: TGCAGTGGTAGGAGGGCGGGAGGGAATGAGCAGTTCTTC